This TCR beta chain stems from a study of T cells in Graves' hyperthyroidism and ophthalmopathy. V was trimmed by 9 bases and J by 4 bases, leaving 19 bases between them. CDR1 and CDR2 from the germline V gene are LNHDA and SQIVND (reference sequence). This CDR3 comprises 15 residues. It was 8 to 10 ml of fresh peripheral blood that supplied the PBMCs. RNA transcripts gave rise to amplified TCR beta CDR3 regions. The TCR CDR3 was amplified in a first-round RT-PCR using the HTBI primer set. TCRdb passed the multiplex PCR reads through MiXCR, listing each CDR3 protein once. Among under 400,000 distinct CDR3 sequences, approximately 16% were seen once, and the ten largest hold about 21%. This clonotype was counted between two and nine times.

The sample consisted of blood. The rearrangement links TRBV19 to TRBJ2-1; the D gene is possibly TRBD1 (6 bases). The sequence was obtained from an older woman with Graves' ophthalmopathy. This CDR3 reads CASRQDKTLYNEQFF. The DNA of the CDR3 is TGTGCCAGCCGACAGGACAAGACCCTTTACAATGAGCAGTTCTTC.